This passage covers 22 T cell receptor beta chains from one sample sequenced in a study of human T cells and chemical hapten exposure. TCRdb processed the RACE reads anew with MiXCR; each CDR3 protein has one entry. The table includes about 74,000 distinct CDR3 sequences, 14% detected once. Time point noted: pre-sensitization, week 0. The sample's treatment: therapeutic diphenylcyclopropenone sensitization with weekly scalp DPC. The input for sequencing was whole blood, taken in connection with sensitization to the hapten diphenylcyclopropenone (DPC). These receptors all come from a woman in her forties or fifties with alopecia areata. Some clones in this sample may be carry-over from other donors' samples.

V usage is TRBV6-5 and J usage is TRBJ1-2; tentative D call: TRBD1 (5 bases). With 2 bases removed from V and 5 bases from J, the gap between germline ends came to 15 bases. The germline V gene encodes CDR1 MNHEY and CDR2 SVGAGI. The CDR3 extends over 15 amino acids. The CDR3 DNA follows: TGTGCCAGCAGTTACGCGGGACGGAGGGCGTATGGCTACACCTTC. It codes for CASSYAGRRAYGYTF.

This clonotype was seen a few times. The chain recombines TRBV24-1 with TRBJ2-1, with 11 bases lining up with TRBD2. This CDR3 has 19 residues. V lost 4 bases and J lost 4; bases outside the gene matches: 14. Per germline, CDR1 KGHDR and CDR2 SFDVKD. In DNA form, the CDR3 reads TGTGCCACCAGTGAGTCCGGGACTAGCGGAGATCTTCATTACAATGAGCAGTTCTTC. This gives the protein CATSESGTSGDLHYNEQFF.

The sample holds a few counts of this clonotype. For the CDR3, the DNA is TGTGCCAGCAGCCCGAACCGGGGCGGCACCGGGGAGCTGTTTTTT. Its translation is CASSPNRGGTGELFF. The J gene is TRBJ2-2, the V gene TRBV11-2; perhaps D is TRBD1 or TRBD2 (5 bases each). The CDR3 consists of 15 residues. Germline V lookup: CDR1 SGHAT, CDR2 FQNNGV. Trimming cost V 5 bases and J 4 bases, with 14 bases left between them.

This clonotype has only a few counts. The chain carries TRBV20-1 and TRBJ2-3, with D possibly TRBD2 on 5 matching bases. CDR1 and CDR2 (germline): DFQATT, SNEGSKA (reference sequence). The CDR3 runs to 11 residues. V lost 5 bases and J 6 bases, leaving 9 bases between the germline ends. The CDR3: CSAPGVDTQYF. The CDR3 DNA is TGCAGTGCTCCCGGGGTGGATACGCAGTATTTT.

This clonotype occurred a few times. The chain has TRBV28 and TRBJ2-3; 12 nucleotides match TRBD2. The J segment lost 3 bases and the V segment lost 1 base, leaving 5 bases of the junction unmatched. CDR1 MDHEN and CDR2 SYDVKM come from the germline V gene. The CDR3 extends over 17 amino acids. The CDR3 coding sequence is TGTGCCAGCAGTTTATTTACGGGGACTAGCGGGACAGATACGCAGTATTTT. Its protein is CASSLFTGTSGTDTQYF.

The rearrangement joins TRBV6-1 to TRBJ1-1; D unresolved. Trimming removed 5 bases from V and 3 bases from J, with 10 bases in between. Germline V gives CDR1 MNHNS, CDR2 SASEGT. The CDR3 is 13 residues long. The CDR3 nucleotides are TGTGCCAGCAGTAAGAGGTGGGACACTGAAGCTTTCTTT. Its protein is CASSKRWDTEAFF.

This sequence joins TRBV29-1 and TRBJ1-2; D gene unclear. Trimming pared 3 bases from V and 2 bases from J, leaving 4 bases between. The CDR3 runs 11 residues. From germline, CDR1 is SQVTM and CDR2 ANQGSEA. CDR3 sequence: CSVDINYGYTF. The CDR3 DNA reads as TGCAGCGTTGACATAAACTATGGCTACACCTTC.

This clonotype has only a few counts. The CDR3 is CASSVSVNTGELFF. DNA of the CDR3: TGTGCCAGCAGCGTAAGCGTGAACACCGGGGAGCTGTTTTTT. This chain joins TRBV9 and TRBJ2-2; D gene unclear. CDR3 length: 14 amino acids. Trimming stripped 1 base from V and 1 base from J, with 5 bases between. The V gene's germline CDR1 is SGDLS and CDR2 YYNGEE.

This clonotype was seen more than once but under ten times. The rearrangement links TRBV18 to TRBJ2-2, with D possibly TRBD2 on 5 matching bases. The ends were cut back, 0 bases at V and 4 bases at J, with 15 bases in the middle. The germline CDR1 and CDR2 sequences are KGHSH and LQKENI. The CDR3 extends over 17 amino acids. In DNA, the CDR3 is TGTGCCAGCTCACCACCGCATCTCGCGGGTGCCACCGGGGAGCTGTTTTTT. It translates to CASSPPHLAGATGELFF.

This clonotype was recorded at least ten times. This rearrangement joins TRBV6-1 to TRBJ1-6; 7 nucleotides agree with TRBD1. This CDR3 spans 14 amino acids. CDR1 and CDR2 from the germline V gene are MNHNS and SASEGT. The trim removed 6 bases at V and 8 bases at J, leaving 7 bases unmatched. The CDR3 region is CASSYRGEDSPLHF. In nucleotides, the CDR3 is TGTGCCAGCAGCTACAGGGGAGAGGATTCACCCCTCCACTTT.

This clonotype was detected a few times. The V and J genes are TRBV29-1 and TRBJ2-1, with TRBD2 identical over 10 bases. The CDR3 is 13 residues long. V dropped 6 bases and J dropped 4; count of bases not matched to a gene: 3. Germline V lookup: CDR1 SQVTM, CDR2 ANQGSEA. The CDR3: CSVRTSGYNEQFF. The CDR3 DNA reads as TGCAGCGTCCGGACTAGCGGATACAATGAGCAGTTCTTC.

This clonotype was observed a handful of times. The chain has TRBV11-3 and TRBJ2-5, with D possibly TRBD1 on 6 matching bases. The CDR3 has 17 amino acids. V was clipped by 5 bases and J by 2 bases, with 21 bases between them. CDR1 and CDR2 from the germline V gene are SGHNT and YENEEA. CDR3 region: CASSKGQLDGPQETQYF. In DNA form, the CDR3 reads TGTGCCAGCAGCAAGGGACAACTAGATGGGCCACAAGAGACCCAGTACTTC.

This sequence joins TRBV4-2 and TRBJ1-3, with D unresolved. Germline lookup yields CDR1 LGHNA and CDR2 YNFKEQ. Trimming took off 2 bases at V and 4 bases at J, with 3 bases between the two ends. This CDR3 comprises 12 residues. CDR3 coding DNA: TGTGCCAGCAGCCAACAGGGAAACACCATATATTTT. Protein: CASSQQGNTIYF.

This clonotype was detected a few times. The genes are TRBV2 and TRBJ2-7; no definite D call. The CDR3 is 11 amino acids. CDR1 is SNHLY and CDR2 is FYNNEI in the germline V gene. Trimming pared 8 bases from V and 2 bases from J, leaving 7 bases between. In DNA, the CDR3 is TGTGCCAGCCAATGGACCTACGAGCAGTACTTC. This sequence encodes CASQWTYEQYF.

This clonotype was seen ten or more times. The chain recombines TRBV19 with TRBJ1-5, with 8 bases identical to TRBD1. CDR1 and CDR2 (germline): LNHDA, SQIVND (reference sequence). The junction had 6 bases not matched to a gene; V was cut back by 1 base and J by 7 bases. The CDR3 length is 15 residues. This chain's CDR3 is CASSIAAGGRQPQHF. CDR3 nucleotides: TGTGCCAGTAGTATAGCGGCAGGGGGCCGGCAGCCCCAGCATTTT.

This clonotype was recorded a few times. The chain has TRBV3-1 and TRBJ2-7; 7 positions agree with TRBD1. Germline CDR1 is LGHDT and CDR2 is YNNKEL (reference sequence). V dropped 2 bases and J dropped 1; count of bases not matched to a gene: 5. The CDR3 runs to 15 residues. DNA of the CDR3: TGTGCCAGCAGCCAAATGGGACAGCAGTCCTACGAGCAGTACTTC. Translated, it gives CASSQMGQQSYEQYF.

A few counts support this clonotype. The germline gene is not matched at one end of the junction; a read error may be the cause. The chain carries TRBV5-4 and TRBJ1-5, with D uncertain. The germline V gene encodes CDR1 SGHNT and CDR2 YYREEE (reference sequence). The CDR3 is made up of 15 amino acids. The CDR3, as DNA: TGTGCCAGCAGCTTAGGAGGGAGTAGCGATCAGCCCCAGCATTTT. Translated: CASSLGGSSDQPQHF.

This clonotype was recorded at least ten times. This chain links TRBV11-2 with TRBJ2-3; 7 nucleotides align to TRBD1. The V gene's germline CDR1 is SGHAT and CDR2 FQNNGV. The J segment lost 3 bases and the V segment lost 1 base, leaving 4 bases of the junction unmatched. This CDR3 is built from 15 residues. Here the CDR3 DNA reads TGTGCCAGCAGCTTAGTGGGCAGGGGGACAGATACGCAGTATTTT. Amino acids: CASSLVGRGTDTQYF.

In its sample, this clonotype was seen a few times. The V and J genes are TRBV7-6 and TRBJ2-2; TRBD2 matches at 8 bases. The CDR3 spans 19 residues. Germline loops: CDR1 SGHVS, CDR2 FNYEAQ. V dropped 6 bases and J dropped 1; count of bases not matched to a gene: 16. CDR3 sequence: CASSSSYRSGGRNTGELFF. CDR3 sequence (DNA): TGTGCCAGCAGTTCCTCCTATCGGAGCGGGGGCCGGAACACCGGGGAGCTGTTTTTT.

The chain has TRBV6-1 and TRBJ2-5; 8 nucleotides align to TRBD1. The trim removed 4 bases at V and 3 bases at J, leaving 4 bases unmatched. There are 14 residues in the CDR3. CDR1 is MNHNS, CDR2 SASEGT, per germline. CDR3 protein: CASSATGVEETQYF. The CDR3, as DNA: TGTGCCAGCAGTGCGACAGGGGTGGAAGAGACCCAGTACTTC.

This clonotype occurred a few times. The chain combines TRBV5-1 with TRBJ2-3; D is unclear. Per the germline V gene, CDR1 is SGHRS and CDR2 is YFSETQ. V was pared by 2 bases and J by 4 bases, with 8 bases between. CDR3 length equals 13 residues. The CDR3 region has the DNA TGCGCCAGCAGCTTAGAAAAGGCAGATACGCAGTATTTT. Translating gives CASSLEKADTQYF.

The chain recombines TRBV12-3 or TRBV12-4 with TRBJ2-7; 7 nucleotides align to TRBD1. With V trimmed by 6 bases and J by 6 bases, 11 bases remained unmatched. This CDR3 is built from 14 residues. In DNA form, the CDR3 reads TGTGCCAGCAGAACAGGGGTCAGCCTGGGCGAGCAGTACTTC. Translated, it gives CASRTGVSLGEQYF.